The 2 T cell receptor beta chains given below trace back to one sample, sequenced in a study of cytomegalovirus exposure and HLA in healthy donors. This PCR relied on a set of 60 Vbeta primers and 13 Jbeta primers. TCRdb's copy holds only in-frame clones and misses some; the assay was immunoSEQ multiplex PCR. The table lists around 94,000 clones, approximately 79% of them singletons. Sequenced: PBMCs. All receptors derive from a woman aged 55-69 years in good health and CMV-seropositive.

In this sample, this clone turned up once. The rearrangement links TRBV7-9 to TRBJ1-1; D uncertain. The CDR3 spans 13 residues. Germline assignment: CDR1 SEHNR and CDR2 FQNEAQ (reference sequence). V shed 3 bases and J shed 4 bases, with 9 bases lying between them. The CDR3 sequence: CASSFLEGTEAFF. Written as DNA, the CDR3 is TGTGCCAGCAGCTTTTTGGAGGGCACTGAAGCTTTCTTT.

The chain is built from TRBV10-2 and TRBJ2-7, with TRBD1 matching over 10 bases. This CDR3 has 16 residues. Germline V gene lookup returns CDR1 WSHSY and CDR2 SAAADI. The V segment lost 3 bases and the J segment 3 bases; nucleotides outside the gene matches: 8. CDR3 DNA sequence: TGCGCCAGCAGTGATATCGGTGGGACAGGGGTCTACGAGCAGTACTTC. This encodes CASSDIGGTGVYEQYF.